This T cell receptor beta chain is drawn from a study of T cells in Graves' hyperthyroidism and ophthalmopathy. From RNA transcripts, TCR beta CDR3 regions were amplified. A first-round RT-PCR of the TCR CDR3 used the HTBI primer set. TCRdb called the multiplex PCR reads again in MiXCR, with one record for every CDR3 protein. The table has approximately 400,000 distinct CDR3 sequences, 15% to 20% seen once. This clonotype has ten or more counts. Sequencing was done on a sample of blood. This clonotype was sampled from a woman between 18 and 30 years old with Graves' hyperthyroidism.

DNA for the CDR3: TGTGCCAGCGGGGGCGATTCACCCCTCCACTTT. This translates into CASGGDSPLHF. This rearrangement joins TRBV2 to TRBJ1-6, with a tentative D call TRBD1 (6 bases). Germline V gene lookup returns CDR1 SNHLY and CDR2 FYNNEI. Deletions cut 8 bases from V and 8 bases from J, with 7 bases between. This CDR3 region has 11 residues.